This T cell receptor (beta chain) was recorded in a study of blood T cell repertoires in COVID-19. The CDR3 spans 16 residues. The V gene end was trimmed by 10 bases and the J gene end by 9 bases; junction bases not matched to a gene: 16. Produced via immunoSEQ multiplex PCR; TCRdb's table is partial and in-frame only. The sample has around 270,000 clones; 80% to 85% are singletons. The origin of this receptor is a person aged 65 to 85 with COVID-19, enrolled during active disease. The sample taken for sequencing was peripheral blood. The rearrangement joins TRBV23-1 to TRBJ2-1, with 12 nucleotides matching TRBD2. TRBV23-1 belongs to the ORF category, with a function that is uncertain. CDR3 nucleotides: TGCGCCACCAAAATCACTAGCGGGAGGCCTCACTTTGAGCAGTTCTTC. Amino acid sequence: CATKITSGRPHFEQFF.